The rows below give T cell receptor beta chains drawn from one sample of a study of T-cell memory formation after mild COVID-19. TCRdb re-called the 5' RACE reads with MiXCR, one entry per CDR3 protein. In the table there are 35,000 to 50,000 distinct CDR3 sequences, 9.5% of which are singletons. The sequencing sample was made of PBMCs or a T cell subset sorted from them (not recorded which). These receptors were taken from an adult woman who had mild COVID-19 (a few samples of this study predate the infection). Cell type and time point are not known. Each CDR3 is given with its conserved first and last residue. Fields, in order: V gene, J gene, CDR3 length, D gene, clone size, CDR3 DNA, CDR3 protein. The D gene is left open where the match is weak. Rows may omit the clone size; those that give it use once, few, many or a size class.

V: TRBV20-1
J: TRBJ1-1
length: 16
D: TRBD1
size: few
DNA: TGCAGTGCTATTCTTAGGGACAGGGGGCCGGGGCCTGAAGCTTTCTTT
CDR3: CSAILRDRGPGPEAFF

V: TRBV7-6
J: TRBJ2-3
length: 13
D: -
size: many
DNA: TGTGCCAGCAGCCTTGGGGTGTCAGATACGCAGTATTTT
CDR3: CASSLGVSDTQYF

V: TRBV5-1
J: TRBJ1-3
length: 15
D: -
size: -
DNA: TGCGCCAGCAGCTTGGAGGGCAGTACTGGAAACACCATATATTTT
CDR3: CASSLEGSTGNTIYF

V: TRBV2
J: TRBJ2-7
length: 12
D: -
size: few
DNA: TGTGCCAGCAGCCTACAGGGATGGGAGCAGTACTTC
CDR3: CASSLQGWEQYF

V: TRBV5-1
J: TRBJ2-7
length: 17
D: TRBD1
size: many
DNA: TGCGCCAGCAGCTTGGAGGGGTGGGGACAGAACTCCTACGAGCAGTACTTC
CDR3: CASSLEGWGQNSYEQYF

V: TRBV2
J: TRBJ1-6
length: 13
D: TRBD1
size: -
DNA: TGTGCCAGCGCAGGGGGCTGGAATTCACCCCTCCACTTT
CDR3: CASAGGWNSPLHF

V: TRBV20-1
J: TRBJ1-6
length: 13
D: -
size: -
DNA: TGCAGTGCTAGAGATCCGACGGATCTATCCCTCCACTTT
CDR3: CSARDPTDLSLHF

V: TRBV10-3
J: TRBJ1-5
length: 15
D: TRBD1
size: -
DNA: TGTGCCATCAGATCGGACAGGAACTTTAATCAGCCCCAGCATTTT
CDR3: CAIRSDRNFNQPQHF

V: TRBV12-3/TRBV12-4
J: TRBJ2-3
length: 12
D: -
size: -
DNA: TGTGCCAGCGGGAATAGAGCAGATACGCAGTATTTT
CDR3: CASGNRADTQYF

V: TRBV7-2
J: TRBJ1-5
length: 14
D: -
size: -
DNA: TGTGCCAGCAGCTCCCAATATGGGAATCAGCCCCAGCATTTT
CDR3: CASSSQYGNQPQHF

V: TRBV6-2/TRBV6-3
J: TRBJ1-3
length: 14
D: -
size: few
DNA: TGTGCCAGCAGGGGATACAGCTCTGGAAACACCATATATTTT
CDR3: CASRGYSSGNTIYF

V: TRBV5-4
J: TRBJ2-2
length: 13
D: -
size: few
DNA: TGTGCCAGCAACCTGCAGGGGAACGGGGAGCTGTTTTTT
CDR3: CASNLQGNGELFF

V: TRBV20-1
J: TRBJ1-5
length: 13
D: -
size: -
DNA: TGCAGTGCTTGGGGGCGCGGCAATCAGCCCCAGCATTTT
CDR3: CSAWGRGNQPQHF

V: TRBV4-2
J: TRBJ2-1
length: 15
D: -
size: -
DNA: TGTGCCAGCAGCCCGACAGGCGACTCCTACAATGAGCAGTTCTTC
CDR3: CASSPTGDSYNEQFF

V: TRBV14
J: TRBJ2-1
length: 17
D: -
size: many
DNA: TGTGCCAGCAGCTTCTATGCCGGGACGGGGTCCTACAATGAGCAGTTCTTC
CDR3: CASSFYAGTGSYNEQFF

V: TRBV12-3/TRBV12-4
J: TRBJ1-5
length: 17
D: -
size: few
DNA: TGTGCCAGCAGTTTAAGGCAGGGAAGAGGGAGCAATCAGCCCCAGCATTTT
CDR3: CASSLRQGRGSNQPQHF

V: TRBV3-1
J: TRBJ2-3
length: 15
D: -
size: -
DNA: TGTGCCAGCAGCCAAGAAGGGAGGGGGGTTCTCACGCAGTATTTT
CDR3: CASSQEGRGVLTQYF

V: TRBV23-1
J: TRBJ2-7
length: 12
D: -
size: -
DNA: TGCGCCAGCAAAGGCTTCTCCTACGAGCAGTACTTC
CDR3: CASKGFSYEQYF

V: TRBV27
J: TRBJ1-6
length: 13
D: -
size: few
DNA: TGTGCCAGCAGTTTGGTTTATAATTCACCCCTCCACTTT
CDR3: CASSLVYNSPLHF

V: TRBV12-3/TRBV12-4
J: TRBJ2-5
length: 14
D: TRBD2
size: medium-sized
DNA: TGTGCCAGCAGCGTAGCGGGGGGGCAAGAGACCCAGTACTTC
CDR3: CASSVAGGQETQYF

V: TRBV30
J: TRBJ2-5
length: 15
D: TRBD2
size: -
DNA: TGTGCCTGGGGGACTAGCGGGAGTGTTAAAGAGACCCAGTACTTC
CDR3: CAWGTSGSVKETQYF

V: TRBV29-1
J: TRBJ2-1
length: 15
D: -
size: -
DNA: TGCAGCGTTGACCTTTGGGACCCAGCCTACAATGAGCAGTTCTTC
CDR3: CSVDLWDPAYNEQFF

V: TRBV21-1
J: TRBJ2-7
length: 17
D: -
size: -
DNA: TGTGCCAGCAGCCGTACCCCTAGCACTTCAAGCTCCTACGAGCAGTACTTC
CDR3: CASSRTPSTSSSYEQYF

V: TRBV2
J: TRBJ2-1
length: 15
D: -
size: -
DNA: TGTGCCAGCAGCGCCCTAGCGAGGGGCTACAATGAGCAGTTCTTC
CDR3: CASSALARGYNEQFF

V: TRBV6-6
J: TRBJ2-5
length: 15
D: TRBD1
size: many
DNA: TGTGCCAGCAACCTCCGGGACAGGGGGCGACAGACCCAGTACTTC
CDR3: CASNLRDRGRQTQYF

V: TRBV9
J: TRBJ2-5
length: 15
D: -
size: many
DNA: TGTGCCAGCAGCGTAGGTAGCCTCCAAAGGGAGACCCAGTACTTC
CDR3: CASSVGSLQRETQYF

V: TRBV20-1
J: TRBJ1-1
length: 16
D: -
size: -
DNA: TGCAGTGCTGCCGAGATGGGGGGCTTGAAGAACACTGAAGCTTTCTTT
CDR3: CSAAEMGGLKNTEAFF

V: TRBV7-2
J: TRBJ2-3
length: 12
D: -
size: many
DNA: TGTGCCAGCAGCGATTATACAGATACGCAGTATTTT
CDR3: CASSDYTDTQYF